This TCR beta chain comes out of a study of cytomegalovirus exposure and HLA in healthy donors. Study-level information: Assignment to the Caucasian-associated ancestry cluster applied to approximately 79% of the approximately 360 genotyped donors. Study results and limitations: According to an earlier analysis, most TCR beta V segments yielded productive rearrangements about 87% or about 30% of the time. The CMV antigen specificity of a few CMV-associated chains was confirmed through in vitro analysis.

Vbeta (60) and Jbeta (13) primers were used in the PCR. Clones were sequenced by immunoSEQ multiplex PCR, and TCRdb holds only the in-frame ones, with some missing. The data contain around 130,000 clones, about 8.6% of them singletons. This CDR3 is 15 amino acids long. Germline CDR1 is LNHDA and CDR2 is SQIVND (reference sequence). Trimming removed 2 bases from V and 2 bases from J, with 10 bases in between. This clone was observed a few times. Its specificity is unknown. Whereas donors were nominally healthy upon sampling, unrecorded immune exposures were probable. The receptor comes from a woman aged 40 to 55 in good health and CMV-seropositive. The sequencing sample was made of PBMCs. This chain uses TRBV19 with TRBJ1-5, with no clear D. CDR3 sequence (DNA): TGTGCCAGTAGTATATCAGGAAACGGCAATCAGCCCCAGCATTTT. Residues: CASSISGNGNQPQHF.